This T cell receptor (beta chain) was recorded in a study of T cells in Graves' hyperthyroidism and ophthalmopathy. V was shortened by 10 bases and J by 15 bases, with 19 bases between the two germline ends. CDR1 and CDR2 from the germline V gene are LGHNT and FRNRAP. The CDR3 sequence is 11 residues long. Using RNA transcripts as the source, TCR beta CDR3 regions were amplified. RT-PCR in the first round (using the HTBI primer set) targeted the TCR CDR3. TCRdb re-called the multiplex PCR reads through MiXCR, storing one row per CDR3 protein. This table holds under 300,000 distinct CDR3 sequences, more than 10% found once. Clinical symptoms, serum thyroxine and TRAb, thyroid ultrasound and orbital computed tomography were used for the diagnoses. A roughly 10 ml volume of fresh peripheral blood provided the PBMCs. Study-level points and caveats: Ophthalmopathy could be told apart from stable hyperthyroidism with a 13 V-J model. Ophthalmopathy prediction by the model preceded onset by a median about 6 months.

A note on this clonotype: The target antigen is unknown.

Source material: blood. This clonotype originated in a woman aged 25-40 years with Graves' hyperthyroidism that later progressed to Graves' ophthalmopathy. V and J are TRBV12-5 and TRBJ2-1; no clear D gene. The CDR3 is CANQRRAQGFF. The CDR3 DNA is TGTGCTAACCAACGCCGGGCACAAGGGTTCTTC.